This is a list of T cell receptor beta chains from one sample in a study of metastatic and nonmetastatic thyroid tumors. TCRdb re-analyzed the PCR reads using MiXCR. The sample includes under 5,000 clones, roughly 32% seen only once; the top ten take approximately 20%. Sequenced material: adjacent normal tissue. The receptor set was obtained from a female donor with papillary thyroid cancer or a benign thyroid nodule (not recorded which). Some clones in this sample may be carry-over from other donors' samples. Each CDR3 is given with its conserved first and last residue. D genes are given only for firm matches. Size is omitted from some rows. Given values are once, few, many or a class for expanded clones.

d_gene,abundance,j_gene,v_gene,CDR3nt,CDR3aa
TRBD2,.,TRBJ2-7,TRBV20-1,TGCAGTGCTAGAGATATAGGGACTAGCGGGAGTTGGGACGAGCAGTACTTC,CSARDIGTSGSWDEQYF
.,.,TRBJ1-2,TRBV5-1,TGCGCCAGCCTGCCGACCCCAGGGAAAGTCTATGGCTACACCTTC,CASLPTPGKVYGYTF
.,few,TRBJ1-1,TRBV5-8,TGTGCCAGCAGCTTTTCGGGGGGCGCCGGTGAAGCTTTCTTT,CASSFSGGAGEAFF
TRBD2,.,TRBJ2-1,TRBV10-3,TGTGCCATCAGGGGACTAGCGGACAATGAGCAGTTCTTC,CAIRGLADNEQFF
.,large,TRBJ2-7,TRBV15,TGTGCCACCAGCAGAGGGACATTAGGGCCAGGGGAGCAGTACTTC,CATSRGTLGPGEQYF
.,.,TRBJ1-5,TRBV19,TGTGCCAGTAGTCTAGGGGGGAGCAATCAGCCCCAGCATTTT,CASSLGGSNQPQHF
.,.,TRBJ1-3,TRBV30,TGTGCCTGGAGTGTATCATCGAGGGGAAACACCATATATTTT,CAWSVSSRGNTIYF
.,.,TRBJ1-1,TRBV30,TGTGCCTGGAGTGTCCCAGGGTTGGAAGCTTTCTTT,CAWSVPGLEAFF
TRBD2,few,TRBJ2-2,TRBV6-1,TGTGCCACCCTATCGGGACTAGCGTCCGGGGAGCTGTTTTTT,CATLSGLASGELFF
.,large,TRBJ1-1,TRBV27,TGTGCCAGCAGTATTGCGATGGGCACTGAAGCTTTCTTT,CASSIAMGTEAFF
.,large,TRBJ1-5,TRBV28,TGTGCCAGCAGTTCCCAGGTGGGGACTCAGCCCCAGCATTTT,CASSSQVGTQPQHF
.,medium-sized,TRBJ1-2,TRBV19,TGTGCCAGTAGTATTGACAGCCACGCAAACTATGGCTACACCTTC,CASSIDSHANYGYTF
.,once,TRBJ2-5,TRBV14,TGTGCCAGCAGCCAGTACCGGGACGGAGAGACCCAGTACTTC,CASSQYRDGETQYF
.,once,TRBJ1-5,TRBV7-9,TGTGCCAGCAGCCTGCAGACGGGTCAGCCCCAGCATTTT,CASSLQTGQPQHF
.,.,TRBJ1-6,TRBV7-2,TGTGCCAGCAGCTGGAGGTTCAACTCACCCCTCCACTTT,CASSWRFNSPLHF
TRBD2,few,TRBJ2-1,TRBV6-5,TGTGCCAGCAGTTACTCCCGCGAGCGGGCGGGAGGGTGGGATGAGCAGTTCTTC,CASSYSRERAGGWDEQFF
.,.,TRBJ1-2,TRBV27,TGTGCCAGCAGTCTTGTACCTGGAAGTGGCTACACCTTC,CASSLVPGSGYTF
.,.,TRBJ2-7,TRBV6-1,TGTGCCAGCAGTGAACGGGATCCTAGAGGCCCCGATCTCTACTTC,CASSERDPRGPDLYF
TRBD1,.,TRBJ1-1,TRBV20-1,TGCAGTGCTCCCTGGACAGGGAGGACTTTCTTT,CSAPWTGRTFF
TRBD2,.,TRBJ2-2,TRBV24-1,TGTGCCACCAGTGATACTAGCGGGAGAGCCGGGGAGCTGTTTTTT,CATSDTSGRAGELFF
TRBD2,.,TRBJ2-1,TRBV6-2/TRBV6-3,TGTGCCAGCAGTTACACTAGGACTAGCGGGAGGGGGTATGAGCAGTTCTTC,CASSYTRTSGRGYEQFF
.,.,TRBJ2-1,TRBV7-3,TGTGCCAGCAGCTTAGGGTCTGGGATCGGAGATGAGCAGTTCTTC,CASSLGSGIGDEQFF
.,.,TRBJ1-1,TRBV30,TGTGCCTGGAGTGGGAAGGCATGGACTGAAGCTTTCTTT,CAWSGKAWTEAFF
.,.,TRBJ2-5,TRBV11-2,TGTGCCAGCAGTTCAGGGTTAGGAGAGACCCAGTACTTC,CASSSGLGETQYF
.,.,TRBJ2-2,TRBV10-1,TGCGCCAGCAGTGAGTTAGGCGCGTTCGCGAACACCGGGGAGCTGTTTTTT,CASSELGAFANTGELFF
.,.,TRBJ2-1,TRBV20-1,TGCAGTGCCCAGGCCCGCATGCACAATGAGCAGTTCTTC,CSAQARMHNEQFF
.,.,TRBJ2-5,TRBV4-3,TGCGCCAGCAGCCAAGATGTTAGTAGTACGGAGACCCAGTACTTC,CASSQDVSSTETQYF
TRBD2,few,TRBJ2-1,TRBV12-3/TRBV12-4,TGTGCCAGCAACTTCCGGGGCGGGAGGCATGAGCAGTTCTTC,CASNFRGGRHEQFF
TRBD2,.,TRBJ2-7,TRBV6-1,TGTGCCAGCACCCCCTTCCTGACTAGCGGGAGTGCTTACGAGCAGTACTTC,CASTPFLTSGSAYEQYF
.,.,TRBJ2-5,TRBV11-2,TGTGCCAGCCGTCCCGGTCCCCAAGAGACCCAGTACTTC,CASRPGPQETQYF
.,.,TRBJ1-6,TRBV11-2,TGTGCCAGCAGCCCCTGGGGACGAACTAATTCACCCCTCCACTTT,CASSPWGRTNSPLHF
TRBD1,few,TRBJ2-1,TRBV6-1,TGTGCCAGCAGTGACGTACAGGGGAAGTCCTACAATGAGCAGTTCTTC,CASSDVQGKSYNEQFF
.,few,TRBJ2-2,TRBV6-1,TGTGCCAGCAGAAGGTCGAACACCGGGGAGCTGTTTTTT,CASRRSNTGELFF
.,.,TRBJ1-2,TRBV20-1,TGCAGTGCCGAGAGGGGCGGACCCAACTATGGCTACACCTTC,CSAERGGPNYGYTF
TRBD1,large,TRBJ1-2,TRBV6-2/TRBV6-3,TGTGCCAGCAGTAACGACAGGGGTGGCGGCTACACCTTC,CASSNDRGGGYTF
TRBD1,.,TRBJ2-5,TRBV27,TGTGCCAGCAGGCCGGACAGGGGGCAAGAGACCCAGTATTTC,CASRPDRGQETQYF
.,.,TRBJ1-5,TRBV11-2,TGTGCCAGCAGCGACACCGTGGCAAGGGCCCGGAGGCCCCAGCATTTT,CASSDTVARARRPQHF